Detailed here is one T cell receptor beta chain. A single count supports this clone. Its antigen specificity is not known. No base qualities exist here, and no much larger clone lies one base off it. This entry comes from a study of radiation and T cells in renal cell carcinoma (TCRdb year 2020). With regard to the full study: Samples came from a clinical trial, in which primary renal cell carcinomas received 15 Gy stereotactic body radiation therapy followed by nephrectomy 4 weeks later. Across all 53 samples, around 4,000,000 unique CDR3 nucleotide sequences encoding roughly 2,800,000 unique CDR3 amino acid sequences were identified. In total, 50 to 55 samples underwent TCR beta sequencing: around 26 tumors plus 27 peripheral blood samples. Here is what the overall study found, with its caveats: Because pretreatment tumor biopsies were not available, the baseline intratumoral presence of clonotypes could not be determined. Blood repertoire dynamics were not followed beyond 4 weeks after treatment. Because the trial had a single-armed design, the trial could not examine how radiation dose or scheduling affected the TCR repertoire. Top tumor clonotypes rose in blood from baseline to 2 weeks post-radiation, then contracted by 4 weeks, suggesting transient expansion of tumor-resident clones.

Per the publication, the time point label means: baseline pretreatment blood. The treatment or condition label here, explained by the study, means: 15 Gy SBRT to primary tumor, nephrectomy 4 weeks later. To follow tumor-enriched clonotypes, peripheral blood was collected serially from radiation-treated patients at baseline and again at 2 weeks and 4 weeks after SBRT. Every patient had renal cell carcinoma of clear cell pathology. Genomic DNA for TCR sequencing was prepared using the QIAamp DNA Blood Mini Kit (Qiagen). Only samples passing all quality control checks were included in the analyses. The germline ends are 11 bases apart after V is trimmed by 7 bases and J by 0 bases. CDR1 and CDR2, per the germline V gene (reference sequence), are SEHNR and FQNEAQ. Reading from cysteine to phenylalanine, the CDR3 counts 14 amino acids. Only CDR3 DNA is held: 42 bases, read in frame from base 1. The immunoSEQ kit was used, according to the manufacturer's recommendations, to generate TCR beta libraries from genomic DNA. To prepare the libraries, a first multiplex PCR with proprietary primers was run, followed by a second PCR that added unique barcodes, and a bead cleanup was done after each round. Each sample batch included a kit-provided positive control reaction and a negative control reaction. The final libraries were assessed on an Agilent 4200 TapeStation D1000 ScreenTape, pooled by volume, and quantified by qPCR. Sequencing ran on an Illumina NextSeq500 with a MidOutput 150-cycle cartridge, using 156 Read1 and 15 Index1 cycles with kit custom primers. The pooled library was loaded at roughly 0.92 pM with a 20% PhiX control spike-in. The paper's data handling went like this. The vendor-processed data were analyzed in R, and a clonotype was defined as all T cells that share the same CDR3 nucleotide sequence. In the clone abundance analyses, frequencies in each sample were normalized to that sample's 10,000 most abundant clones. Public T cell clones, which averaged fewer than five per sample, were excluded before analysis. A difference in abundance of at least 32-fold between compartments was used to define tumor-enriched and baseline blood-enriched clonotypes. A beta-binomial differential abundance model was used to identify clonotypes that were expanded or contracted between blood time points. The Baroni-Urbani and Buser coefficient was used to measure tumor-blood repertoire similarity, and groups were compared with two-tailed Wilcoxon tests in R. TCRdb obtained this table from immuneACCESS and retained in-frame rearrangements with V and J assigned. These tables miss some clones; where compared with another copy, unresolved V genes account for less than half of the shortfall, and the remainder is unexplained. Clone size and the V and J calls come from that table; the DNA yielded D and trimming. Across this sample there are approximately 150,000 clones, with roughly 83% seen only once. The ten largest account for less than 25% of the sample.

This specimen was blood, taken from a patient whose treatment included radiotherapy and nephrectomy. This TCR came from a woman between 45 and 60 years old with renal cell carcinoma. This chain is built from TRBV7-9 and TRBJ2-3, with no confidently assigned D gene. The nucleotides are TGTGCCAGCAAGGTGATGCCTAGCACAGATACGCAGTATTTT. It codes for CASKVMPSTDTQYF.